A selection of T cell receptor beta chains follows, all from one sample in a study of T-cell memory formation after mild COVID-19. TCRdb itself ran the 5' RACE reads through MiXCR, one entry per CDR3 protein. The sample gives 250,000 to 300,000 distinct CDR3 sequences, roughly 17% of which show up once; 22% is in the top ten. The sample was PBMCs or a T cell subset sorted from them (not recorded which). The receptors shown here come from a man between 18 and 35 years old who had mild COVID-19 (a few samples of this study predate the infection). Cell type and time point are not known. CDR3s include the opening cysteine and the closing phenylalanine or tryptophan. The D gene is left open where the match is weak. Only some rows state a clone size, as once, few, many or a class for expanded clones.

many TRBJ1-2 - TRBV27 TGTGCCAGCAGTTTATCGGGGGAAAGCTATGGCTACACCTTC CASSLSGESYGYTF
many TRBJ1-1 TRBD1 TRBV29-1 TGCAGCGCCGGGACAGGACACACTGAAGCTTTCTTT CSAGTGHTEAFF
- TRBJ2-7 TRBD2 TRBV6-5 TGTGCCAGCAGTTACGGGTCTAGCGGGGTCGGCGACGAGCAGTACTTC CASSYGSSGVGDEQYF
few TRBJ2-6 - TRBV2 TGTGCCAGCAGTCTCGACAGGATTGGGGCCAACGTCCTGACTTTC CASSLDRIGANVLTF
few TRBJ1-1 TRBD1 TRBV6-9 TGTGCCAGCAGGGGGACAGGGGTAACTGAAGCTTTCTTT CASRGTGVTEAFF
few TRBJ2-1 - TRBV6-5 TGTGCCAGCAGTTACGGCCAAGCCGGTGAGCAGTTCTTC CASSYGQAGEQFF
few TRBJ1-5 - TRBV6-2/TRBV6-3 TGTGCCAGCAGCAACAGGCCGCCCCAGCATTTT CASSNRPPQHF
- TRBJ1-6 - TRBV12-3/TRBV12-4 TGTGCCAGCAGCGCCGGGACGGAGAATTCACCCCTCCACTTT CASSAGTENSPLHF
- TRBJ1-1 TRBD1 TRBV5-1 TGCGCCAGCACCCAGGGGACAGGGGGGACTGAAGCTTTCTTT CASTQGTGGTEAFF
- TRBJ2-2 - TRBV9 TGTGCCAGCAGCGTAACGCGAGGCGGGGAGCTGTTTTTT CASSVTRGGELFF
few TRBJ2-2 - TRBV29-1 TGCAGCGTTGAATCCAGGTACACCGGGGAGCTGTTTTTT CSVESRYTGELFF
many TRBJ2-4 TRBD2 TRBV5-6 TGTGCCAGCAGCGATACTAGCGGGGGGGCGGTAAACATTCAGTACTTC CASSDTSGGAVNIQYF
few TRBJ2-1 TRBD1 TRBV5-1 TGCGCCAGCAGCTTATCGGGACAGGGGGTATACAATGAGCAGTTCTTC CASSLSGQGVYNEQFF
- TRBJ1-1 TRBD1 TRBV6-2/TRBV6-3 TGTGCCAGCACCTACTTGGGACAGAGGAACACTGAAGCTTTCTTT CASTYLGQRNTEAFF
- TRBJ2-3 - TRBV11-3 TGTGCCAGCAGCTTAAGTCGGGTCACAGATACGCAGTATTTT CASSLSRVTDTQYF
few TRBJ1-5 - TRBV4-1 TGCGCCAGCAGCCAAGGGCCCGGGCAGATGCGCAATCAGCCCCAGCATTTT CASSQGPGQMRNQPQHF
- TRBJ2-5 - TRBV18 TGTGCCAGCTCACCACCGCCTGAGAAGGGGACCCAGTACTTC CASSPPPEKGTQYF
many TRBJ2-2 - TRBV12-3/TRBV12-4 TGTGCCAGCACCCCCAACACCGGGGAGCTGTTTTTT CASTPNTGELFF
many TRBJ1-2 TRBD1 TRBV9 TGTGCCAGCAGCGTAGACGGGACAGGTGGCTATGGCTACACCTTC CASSVDGTGGYGYTF
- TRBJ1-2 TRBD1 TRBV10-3 TGTGCCATCAGTGAAACCGGGACAGGGAACTATGGCTACACCTTC CAISETGTGNYGYTF
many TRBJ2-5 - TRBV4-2 TGTGCCAGCAGCCAAGAGGGAGAGACCCAGTACTTC CASSQEGETQYF
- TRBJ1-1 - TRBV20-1 TGCAGTGCTAGTGCTAGGGCTTTGGGGAACACTGAAGCTTTCTTT CSASARALGNTEAFF
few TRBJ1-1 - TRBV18 TGTGCCAGCTCTCGCCCCGGTCCTGAAGCTTTCTTT CASSRPGPEAFF
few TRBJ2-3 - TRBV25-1 TGTGCCAGCAGTGAGACACATAGCACAGATACGCAGTATTTT CASSETHSTDTQYF
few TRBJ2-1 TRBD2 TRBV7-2 TGTGCCAGCAGCTTAGTCTGGCGGGGGGGCCTGTCCTACAATGAGCAGTTCTTC CASSLVWRGGLSYNEQFF
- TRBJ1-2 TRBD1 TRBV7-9 TGTGCCAGCAGCTTAGCGCCCGGACAGGGTACTTATGGCTACACCTTC CASSLAPGQGTYGYTF
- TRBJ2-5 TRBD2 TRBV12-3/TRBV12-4 TGTGCCAGCAGACCCGGGACTACAAAATTCTGGGAGACCCAGTACTTC CASRPGTTKFWETQYF
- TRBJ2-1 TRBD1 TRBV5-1 TGCGCCAGCAGCGGCGCACAGGGGCTCAATGAGCAGTTCTTC CASSGAQGLNEQFF